What follows are 30 T cell receptor beta chains derived from one specimen sequenced in a study of T cell responses to AZD1222 COVID-19 vaccine. Generated by immunoSEQ multiplex PCR, the TCRdb table keeps only in-frame clones and is missing some. Seen here are 150,000 to 200,000 clones, 90% to 95% observed once, and the top ten hold roughly 8.4%. This sample comprised peripheral blood, obtained on day 0 of AZD1222 vaccination. All receptors derive from an adult in good health.

In this sample, this clone turned up once. The V gene is TRBV11-2, the J gene TRBJ1-1, with D hard to call. The V end lost 1 base, the J end lost 0 bases, and 6 bases lay between the germline ends. The CDR3 runs to 14 residues. Germline loops: CDR1 SGHAT, CDR2 FQNNGV. The CDR3 region is CASSLADLNTEAFF. CDR3 bases: TGTGCCAGCAGCTTAGCAGACTTGAACACTGAAGCTTTCTTT.

On this clone: Other DNA sequences in this sample translate to the same CDR3. The rearrangement links TRBV7-2 to TRBJ1-5, with TRBD1 identical over 12 bases. The germline CDR1 and CDR2 sequences are SGHTA and FQGNSA. Trimming at V came to 5 bases and at J to 4 bases, leaving 3 bases not matched to a gene. The CDR3 has 15 residues. CDR3 amino acids: CASSTGQGANQPQHF. CDR3 bases: TGTGCCAGCAGCACGGGACAGGGGGCTAATCAGCCCCAGCATTTT. Filled out from reference TRBV7-2 and TRBJ1-5, the complete variable domain reads GAGVSQSPSNKVTEKGKDVELRCDPISGHTALYWYRQSLGQGLEFLIYFQGNSAPDKSGLPSDRFSAERTGGSVSTLTIQRTQQEDSAVYLCASSTGQGANQPQHFGDGTRLSIL.

The chain couples TRBV7-9 to TRBJ1-5, with a possible D match to TRBD1 (6 bases). The CDR3 extends over 16 amino acids. Trimming pared 1 base from V and 2 bases from J, leaving 12 bases between. Germline lookup yields CDR1 SEHNR and CDR2 FQNEAQ (reference sequence). The CDR3 DNA follows: TGTGCCAGCAGCTTAGGCTCCGGGGGCGGCAATCAGCCCCAGCATTTT. Translation gives CASSLGSGGGNQPQHF.

The V call is TRBV6-5, the J call TRBJ2-7; 12 bases are a match to TRBD2. The CDR3 is 14 residues long. V gave up 6 bases and J gave up 7 bases; unmatched junction bases: 7. CDR1 and CDR2 from the germline V gene are MNHEY and SVGAGI. The CDR3 coding sequence is TGTGCCAGCAGCAGACTAGCGGGAGCGAGGGAGCAGTACTTC. Translated, it gives CASSRLAGAREQYF.

The rearrangement uses TRBV12-3 or TRBV12-4 and TRBJ2-1; D remains unclear. V was cut by 8 bases and J by 4 bases, with 12 bases left in between. CDR3 length: 13 residues. The CDR3 DNA is TGTGCCAGCTGGGCAACAAAATACAATGAGCAGTTCTTC. Translated: CASWATKYNEQFF.

The chain joins TRBV5-1 to TRBJ1-1, with TRBD1 matching 8 bases. Trimming at V came to 3 bases and at J to 4 bases, leaving 5 bases not matched to a gene. Per the germline V gene, CDR1 is SGHRS and CDR2 is YFSETQ. The length of the CDR3 is 14 residues. The CDR3 DNA is TGCGCCAGCAGCTGGAAACAGGGGGGCACTGAAGCTTTCTTT. Protein sequence: CASSWKQGGTEAFF.

The chain has TRBV7-3 and TRBJ1-1, with D perhaps TRBD1 (5 bases). Germline-derived CDR1 and CDR2 are SGHTA and FQGTGA. This CDR3 has 13 residues. V was trimmed by 2 bases and J by 10 bases, leaving 14 bases between them. The CDR3 DNA follows: TGTGCCAGCAGCTTAGATACGGGGGAAAGAGCTTTCTTT. Its translation is CASSLDTGERAFF.

This rearrangement joins TRBV19 to TRBJ2-1; D possibly corresponds to TRBD2 (7 bases). The germline V gene encodes CDR1 LNHDA and CDR2 SQIVND (reference sequence). This CDR3 spans 15 amino acids. V lost 8 bases and J lost 6, with 20 bases in between. The CDR3 DNA follows: TGTGCCAGTTCATACGGGGCGGGGGCGCGCAATGAGCAGTTCTTC. Translation: CASSYGAGARNEQFF.

V gene TRBV27 combines with J gene TRBJ2-1, with 8 bases fitting TRBD2. CDR1 is MNHEY and CDR2 is SMNVEV in the germline V gene (reference sequence). V was pared by 6 bases and J by 3 bases, with 4 bases of the junction left unmatched. The CDR3 spans 14 residues. The CDR3 spells CASRAGVGYNEQFF. CDR3 coding DNA: TGTGCCAGCAGAGCGGGAGTAGGCTACAATGAGCAGTTCTTC.

This chain links TRBV9 with TRBJ2-2, with 9 bases matching TRBD2. Germline assignment: CDR1 SGDLS and CDR2 YYNGEE. The CDR3 sequence is 17 residues long. Losses at the gene ends were 4 bases for V and 4 bases for J; bases not matched to a gene: 11. In DNA, the CDR3 is TGTGCCAGCAGCTCCCCGGTTGGCGGGAGGGTCACCGGGGAGCTGTTTTTT. Translation gives CASSSPVGGRVTGELFF.

The V call is TRBV7-9, the J call TRBJ2-1; D gene ambiguous. The V end was cut by 3 bases, the J end by 5 bases, with 2 bases between. Germline assignment: CDR1 SEHNR and CDR2 FQNEAQ (reference sequence). The CDR3 sequence is 11 residues long. The CDR3 loop reads CASSLDNEQFF. The CDR3 DNA is TGTGCCAGCAGCTTGGACAATGAGCAGTTCTTC.

The chain links TRBV29-1 to TRBJ1-1; 7 bases fit TRBD1. Unmatched junction bases numbered 7, after V lost 7 bases and J lost 5 bases. The germline gives CDR1 SQVTM, CDR2 ANQGSEA. The CDR3 covers 12 residues. Here the CDR3 DNA reads TGCAGCGCTATCAGGGGGGCTACTGAAGCTTTCTTT. The encoded protein is CSAIRGATEAFF.

The rearrangement joins TRBV27 to TRBJ2-2, with TRBD2 as a possible D gene (5 bases). The ends were cut back, 2 bases at V and 4 bases at J, with 5 bases in the middle. This CDR3 has 13 amino acids. CDR1 and CDR2 (germline): MNHEY, SMNVEV (reference sequence). The CDR3 DNA reads TGTGCCAGCAGTTTAGGGAGCACCGGGGAGCTGTTTTTT. Translation gives CASSLGSTGELFF.

The chain has TRBV21-1 and TRBJ2-3; the table's TRBD2 call for D was not verified on the DNA. TRBV21-1 is deemed a pseudogene. CDR3 length: 15 residues. CDR3 protein: CASSKGGRRTDTQYF. DNA for the CDR3: TGTGCCAGCAGCAAGGGCGGGAGGCGCACAGATACGCAGTATTTT.

The chain couples TRBV29-1 to TRBJ2-1; the D gene is possibly TRBD2 (6 bases). Germline V gene lookup returns CDR1 SQVTM and CDR2 ANQGSEA. V lost 3 bases and J 7 bases, leaving 13 bases between the germline ends. The CDR3 runs to 13 residues. CDR3 bases: TGCAGCGTTGAGGTCGCGGGGAGGAATGAGCAGTTCTTC. It specifies CSVEVAGRNEQFF.

The rearrangement joins TRBV29-1 to TRBJ2-1; 7 nucleotides align to TRBD2. CDR1 and CDR2 (germline): SQVTM, ANQGSEA. V was pared by 0 bases and J by 0 bases, with 5 bases of the junction left unmatched. This CDR3 region has 16 residues. The CDR3: CSVEEGGGVSYNEQFF. The CDR3 DNA sequence: TGCAGCGTTGAAGAGGGCGGGGGAGTCTCCTACAATGAGCAGTTCTTC.

V and J are TRBV27 and TRBJ1-5; 7 positions match TRBD1. J was trimmed by 3 bases and V by 5 bases; bases with no gene match: 13. The CDR3 contains 17 residues. From germline, CDR1 is MNHEY and CDR2 SMNVEV (reference sequence). The CDR3 sequence is CASSLYRTGALNQPQHF. Written as DNA, the CDR3 is TGTGCCAGCAGTCTTTATCGAACAGGGGCCCTCAATCAGCCCCAGCATTTT.

The V call is TRBV5-1, the J call TRBJ2-1; no reliable D call. Trimming shortened V by 0 bases and J by 9 bases, and 4 bases separated the two germline ends. The length of the CDR3 is 11 residues. Germline-derived CDR1 and CDR2 are SGHRS and YFSETQ. The CDR3 spells CASSLDGEQFF. CDR3 in DNA: TGCGCCAGCAGCTTGGACGGTGAGCAGTTCTTC.

The rearrangement uses TRBV4-3 and TRBJ2-3; 7 bases are shared with TRBD2. V lost 5 bases, J lost 0 bases, and 11 bases stayed unmatched. This CDR3 has 17 residues. Germline V gene lookup returns CDR1 LGHNA and CDR2 YSLEER. CDR3: CASSFQRDSASTDTQYF. The CDR3 DNA sequence: TGCGCCAGCAGCTTCCAGCGGGATTCTGCTAGCACAGATACGCAGTATTTT.

The V call is TRBV12-3 or TRBV12-4, the J call TRBJ1-3; D is unresolved. Trimming left V 6 bases short and J 0 bases short, with 6 bases between. This CDR3 has 13 residues. As DNA, the CDR3 is TGTGCCAGCAGAGTAATCTCTGGAAACACCATATATTTT. It encodes CASRVISGNTIYF.

The chain combines TRBV7-8 with TRBJ2-7, with TRBD2 matching 7 bases. CDR1 is SGHVS and CDR2 is FQNEAQ in the germline V gene. The CDR3 runs to 14 residues. J lost 3 bases, V lost 5 bases, and 7 bases had no gene match. The CDR3 coding sequence is TGTGCCAGCAGCCAAAACGGGAGGCACTACGAGCAGTACTTC. It codes for CASSQNGRHYEQYF.

The chain employs TRBV5-5 and TRBJ1-4, with D possibly being TRBD1 (5 bases). The ends were cut back, 0 bases at V and 7 bases at J, with 13 bases in the middle. The CDR3 covers 15 residues. Germline CDR1 reads SGHKS; CDR2 reads YYEKEE (reference sequence). CDR3 region: CASSLAGGVGEKLFF. CDR3 bases: TGTGCCAGCAGCTTGGCCGGGGGAGTAGGTGAAAAACTGTTTTTT.

As regards this clone: At one boundary the junction diverges from the germline segment, which might be a read error. This sequence joins TRBV5-4 and TRBJ2-1; maybe TRBD2 (5 bases). The CDR3 runs to 13 residues. Looked up from germline, CDR1 is SGHNT and CDR2 is YYREEE (reference sequence). CDR3 residues: CASSGSSYNEQFF. In nucleotides, the CDR3 is TGTGCGAGCAGCGGAAGCTCCTACAATGAGCAGTTCTTC.

This chain uses TRBV10-3 with TRBJ2-3, with 10 bases matching TRBD2. The CDR3 spans 16 residues. CDR1 and CDR2 (germline): ENHRY, SYGVKD. The ends lost 0 bases at V and 5 bases at J; junction bases unmatched: 5. CDR3 amino acids: CAISESLAGDGDTQYF. CDR3 in DNA: TGTGCCATCAGTGAGTCGCTAGCGGGAGATGGAGATACGCAGTATTTT.

The J gene is TRBJ2-4, the V gene TRBV28; 10 nucleotides match TRBD1. The CDR3 extends over 15 amino acids. Germline loops: CDR1 MDHEN, CDR2 SYDVKM. With 4 bases clipped from V and 8 bases from J, the junction kept 8 bases outside the gene matches. The DNA of the CDR3 is TGTGCCAGCAGTTCCCCGGACAGGGGGAGATACATTCAGTACTTC. Encoded protein: CASSSPDRGRYIQYF.

This clone came up a few times. The chain combines TRBV19 with TRBJ2-7, with D perhaps matching TRBD2 (5 bases). Trimming removed 3 bases from V and 1 base from J, with 22 bases in between. In germline, CDR1 is LNHDA, CDR2 SQIVND (reference sequence). The CDR3 is 18 amino acids. DNA for the CDR3: TGTGCCAGTAGTATGGCTGGAGGCCTCCGCTCTCGGTCCTACGAGCAGTACTTC. This encodes CASSMAGGLRSRSYEQYF.

The chain employs TRBV23-1 and TRBJ2-7, with 11 nucleotides matching TRBD1. TRBV23-1 is noted as an ORF with a role that remains uncertain. This CDR3 is built from 15 residues. The J segment lost 6 bases and the V segment lost 7 bases, leaving 11 bases of the junction unmatched. CDR3 region: CASTFAGTGGSEQYF. CDR3 sequence (DNA): TGCGCCAGCACTTTCGCCGGGACAGGGGGTTCCGAGCAGTACTTC.

The genes are TRBV19 and TRBJ1-1, with TRBD1 as a possible D gene (5 bases). V lost 6 bases and J 5 bases, leaving 16 bases between the germline ends. Germline CDR1 and CDR2: LNHDA and SQIVND (reference sequence). This CDR3 comprises 14 residues. For the CDR3, the DNA is TGTGCCAGTAGGGGGACCCACGGCGGGACTGAAGCTTTCTTT. Protein product: CASRGTHGGTEAFF.

The rearrangement joins TRBV10-3 to TRBJ1-6; D is unclear. The CDR3 sequence is 12 residues long. The ends were cut back, 6 bases at V and 7 bases at J, with 7 bases in the middle. Per germline, CDR1 ENHRY and CDR2 SYGVKD. The CDR3 loop reads CAIRDLNSPLHF. The CDR3 DNA sequence: TGTGCCATCAGGGACTTGAATTCACCCCTCCACTTT.

This clone came up once. This chain links TRBV28 with TRBJ2-1; 12 nucleotides agree with TRBD2. This CDR3 is 19 amino acids long. Per the germline V gene, CDR1 is MDHEN and CDR2 is SYDVKM. The trim removed 6 bases at V and 0 bases at J, leaving 12 bases unmatched. The CDR3 loop reads CASSRPGLAGGGSYNEQFF. As DNA, the CDR3 is TGTGCCAGCAGCCGCCCGGGACTAGCGGGCGGTGGCTCCTACAATGAGCAGTTCTTC.